This is a list of T cell receptor beta chains from one sample in a study of T-cell reconstitution after alpha-beta-depleted transplantation in children. TCRdb re-derived calls from the PCR reads in MiXCR, one entry per CDR3 protein. This sample has about 370,000 distinct CDR3 sequences; roughly 22% occur once, and the top ten carry less than 4.5%. The sample in question was PBMCs from the stem cell graft donor, obtained from the stem cell graft. The receptors derive from a human donor who donated a stem cell graft to a child with acute myeloid leukemia. CDR3s include the opening cysteine and the closing phenylalanine or tryptophan. D genes are given only for firm matches.

.,TRBJ1-2,TRBV28,CASSLPQGLPYGYTF
TRBD1,TRBJ1-5,TRBV6-5,CASSYTGTAGQPQHF
.,TRBJ2-1,TRBV6-5,CASSYGQGKFNEQFF
.,TRBJ2-1,TRBV20-1,CSAMRTGNEQFF
.,TRBJ2-7,TRBV12-3/TRBV12-4,CASSLGSPRYEQYF
TRBD1,TRBJ2-2,TRBV7-3,CASSPNRGHGELFF
.,TRBJ2-1,TRBV18,CASSPLQGEQFF
TRBD1,TRBJ2-7,TRBV11-2,CASSLVGRTGQGVAEQYF
.,TRBJ2-5,TRBV28,CASSPPQTQETQYF
.,TRBJ2-7,TRBV28,CASSLPDGGTYEQYF
.,TRBJ2-3,TRBV20-1,CSAIRGADTQYF